The text below deals with one TCR beta chain. What it recognizes is unknown. The data were obtained in a study of T cell responses to AZD1222 COVID-19 vaccine. Study-wide results and caveats: Possibly, clonal diversity was underestimated; donors were largely white British and included more females. At baseline, seropositivity was found in only a handful of AZD1222 recipients. Unmutated variant regions are reportedly the target of nearly half of TCRs that are spike-specific.

TCRdb keeps only in-frame clones here, not all; method: immunoSEQ multiplex PCR. The table lists around 130,000 clones, nearly 90% of them singletons, with around 5% in the top ten. The CDR3 is 16 amino acids. Germline CDR1 and CDR2: MDHEN and SYDVKM. V shed 6 bases, J shed 2 bases, and the junction held 10 bases outside the gene matches. The TCR was taken from an adult who received the AZD1222 COVID-19 vaccine. The specimen comprised peripheral blood, sampled 28 days after the second AZD1222 dose. The chain employs TRBV28 and TRBJ2-7; 10 bases line up with TRBD2. CDR3 in amino acids: CASSWGTSGDAYEQYF. DNA of the CDR3: TGTGCCAGCAGCTGGGGTACTAGCGGGGATGCCTACGAGCAGTACTTC.